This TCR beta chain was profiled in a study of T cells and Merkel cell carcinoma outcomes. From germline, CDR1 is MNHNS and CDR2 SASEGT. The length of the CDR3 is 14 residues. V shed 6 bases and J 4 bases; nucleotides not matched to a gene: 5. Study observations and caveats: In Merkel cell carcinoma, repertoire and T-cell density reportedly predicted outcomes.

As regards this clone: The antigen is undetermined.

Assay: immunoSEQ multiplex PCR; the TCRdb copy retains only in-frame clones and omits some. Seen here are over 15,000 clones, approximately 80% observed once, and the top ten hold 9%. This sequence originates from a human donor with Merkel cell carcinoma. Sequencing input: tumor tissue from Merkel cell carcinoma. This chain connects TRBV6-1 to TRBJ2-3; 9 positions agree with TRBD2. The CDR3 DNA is TGTGCCAGCAGCGCTAGCGGGAACGCAGATACGCAGTATTTT. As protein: CASSASGNADTQYF.